This entry is about one TCR beta chain. Its specificity is not known. This sample is drawn from a study of blood T cells in healthy people across ages. General study results and limits: Estimated diversity across one million T cells was deemed an underestimate. Aged donors had fewer naive CD4+ cells and lower diversity than long-lived donors.

Donors gave roughly 10 milliliters of peripheral blood apiece. No fewer than 5.5 micrograms of total RNA were isolated from every sample. A second roughly 6 to 11 cycle PCR used barcoded and J-beta primers. TCRdb passed the 5' RACE reads through MiXCR, listing each CDR3 protein once. The data show around 940,000 distinct CDR3 sequences, with 45% to 60% seen just once and over 20% held by the top ten. CDR1 is ENHRY, CDR2 SYGVKD, per germline. Trimming cost V 2 bases and J 11 bases; bases outside gene matches: 6. The CDR3 runs 14 residues. The sequencing input was blood. The sequence came from a woman in her sixties or seventies in good health. The J gene is TRBJ2-5, the V gene TRBV10-3; 12 bases match TRBD1. The CDR3 DNA is TGTGCCATCAGTGAGCCCGGGACAGGGGGCTCTCAGTACTTC. Its translation: CAISEPGTGGSQYF.